This T cell receptor beta chain emerged from a study of OX40 agonist ivuxolimab in advanced cancers. At the level of the study: Ivuxolimab, which is an agonistic anti-OX40 (CD134) antibody, was administered to the patients. A diagnosis of hepatocellular carcinoma, melanoma, renal cell or head and neck cancer was present in dose-escalation patients.

This clone came up a few times. Clones were sequenced by immunoSEQ multiplex PCR, and TCRdb holds only the in-frame ones, with some missing. Of around 56,000 clones detected, roughly 87% appear once; the ten largest clones hold around 10%. CDR3 length: 16 residues. V was cut by 0 bases and J by 3 bases, with 15 bases left in between. Germline V gene sequence: CDR1 MGHRA, CDR2 YSYEKL. The TCR comes from an adult with an advanced solid tumor such as melanoma, head and neck, liver or kidney cancer. This chain uses TRBV4-1 with TRBJ2-7; D not certain. Material: CD4+ or CD8+ T cells sorted from blood, obtained in a trial of the OX40 agonist ivuxolimab. This CDR3 is CASSQELSDGFYEQYF. DNA of the CDR3: TGCGCCAGCAGCCAAGAGTTGTCGGACGGCTTCTACGAGCAGTACTTC.